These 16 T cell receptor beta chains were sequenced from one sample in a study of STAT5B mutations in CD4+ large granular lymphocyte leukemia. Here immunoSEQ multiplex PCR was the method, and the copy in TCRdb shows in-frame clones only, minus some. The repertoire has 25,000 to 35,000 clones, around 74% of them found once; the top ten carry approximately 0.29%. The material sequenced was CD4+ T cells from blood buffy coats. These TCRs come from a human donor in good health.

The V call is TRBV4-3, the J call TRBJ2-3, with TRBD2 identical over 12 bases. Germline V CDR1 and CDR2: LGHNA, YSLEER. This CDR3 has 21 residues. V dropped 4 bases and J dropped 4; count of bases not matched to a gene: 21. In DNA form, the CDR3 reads TGCGCCAGCAGCCGAGGGGGTCAAGGACGAACTAGCGGGAGGCTGCCAGATACGCAGTATTTT. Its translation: CASSRGGQGRTSGRLPDTQYF.

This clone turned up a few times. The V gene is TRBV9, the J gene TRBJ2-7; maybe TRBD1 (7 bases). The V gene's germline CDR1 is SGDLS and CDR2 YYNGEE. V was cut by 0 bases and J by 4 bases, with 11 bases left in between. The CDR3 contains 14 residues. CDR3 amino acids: CASSVAGGGYEQYF. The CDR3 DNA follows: TGTGCCAGCAGCGTAGCAGGGGGAGGTTACGAGCAGTACTTC.

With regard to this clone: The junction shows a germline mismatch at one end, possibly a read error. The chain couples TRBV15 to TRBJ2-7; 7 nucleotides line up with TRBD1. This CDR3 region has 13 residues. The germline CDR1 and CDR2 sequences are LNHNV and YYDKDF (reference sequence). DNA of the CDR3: TGTGCCACCAGCAGATTGAGAGACAGGGAAGGAAACTTC. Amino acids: CATSRLRDREGNF.

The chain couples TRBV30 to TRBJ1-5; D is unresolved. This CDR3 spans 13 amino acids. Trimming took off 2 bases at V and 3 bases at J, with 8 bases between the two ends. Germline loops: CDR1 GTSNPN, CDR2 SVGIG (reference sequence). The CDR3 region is CAWSWRPNQPQHF. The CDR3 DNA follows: TGTGCCTGGAGTTGGCGCCCCAATCAGCCCCAGCATTTT.

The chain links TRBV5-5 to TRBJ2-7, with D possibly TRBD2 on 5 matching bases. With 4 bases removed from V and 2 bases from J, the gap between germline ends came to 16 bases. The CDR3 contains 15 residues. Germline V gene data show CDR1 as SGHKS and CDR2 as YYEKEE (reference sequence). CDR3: CASSPSTTGTYEQYF. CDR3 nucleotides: TGTGCCAGCAGCCCTTCCACGACGGGAACCTACGAGCAGTACTTC.

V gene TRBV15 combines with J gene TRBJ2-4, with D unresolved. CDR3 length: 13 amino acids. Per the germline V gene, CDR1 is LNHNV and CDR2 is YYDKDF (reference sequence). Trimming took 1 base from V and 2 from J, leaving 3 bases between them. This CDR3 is CATSRGTKNIQYF. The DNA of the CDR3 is TGTGCCACCAGCAGAGGAACCAAAAACATTCAGTACTTC.

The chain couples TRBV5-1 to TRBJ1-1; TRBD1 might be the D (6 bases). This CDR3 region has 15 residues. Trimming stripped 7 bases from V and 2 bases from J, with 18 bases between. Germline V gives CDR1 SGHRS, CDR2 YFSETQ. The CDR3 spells CASAATGTLNTEAFF. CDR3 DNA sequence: TGCGCCAGCGCCGCTACCGGGACACTCAACACTGAAGCTTTCTTT.

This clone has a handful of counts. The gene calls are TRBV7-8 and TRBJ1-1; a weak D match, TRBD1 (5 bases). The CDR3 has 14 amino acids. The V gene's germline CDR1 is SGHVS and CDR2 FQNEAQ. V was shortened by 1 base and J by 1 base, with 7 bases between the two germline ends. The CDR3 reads CASSLVRANTEAFF. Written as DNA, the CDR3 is TGTGCCAGCAGCTTAGTCAGGGCGAACACTGAAGCTTTCTTT.

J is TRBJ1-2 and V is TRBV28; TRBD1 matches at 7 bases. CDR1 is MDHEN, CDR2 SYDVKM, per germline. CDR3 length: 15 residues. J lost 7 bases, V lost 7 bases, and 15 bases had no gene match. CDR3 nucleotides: TGTGCCAGCAAAACCCCGGGACAGTCTACGAGTGGCTACACCTTC. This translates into CASKTPGQSTSGYTF.

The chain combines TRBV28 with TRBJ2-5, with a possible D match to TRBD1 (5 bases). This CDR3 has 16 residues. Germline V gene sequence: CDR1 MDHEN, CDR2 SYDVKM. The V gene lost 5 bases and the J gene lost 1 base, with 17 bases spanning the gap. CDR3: CASSADRERTQETQYF. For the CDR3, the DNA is TGTGCCAGCAGTGCCGACAGAGAAAGGACCCAAGAGACCCAGTACTTC.

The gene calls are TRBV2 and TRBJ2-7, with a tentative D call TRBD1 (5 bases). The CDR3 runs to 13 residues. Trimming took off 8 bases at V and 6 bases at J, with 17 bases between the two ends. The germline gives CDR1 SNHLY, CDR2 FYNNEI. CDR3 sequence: CASSESRVAEQYF. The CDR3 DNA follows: TGTGCCAGCTCGGAGTCCAGGGTAGCCGAGCAGTACTTC.

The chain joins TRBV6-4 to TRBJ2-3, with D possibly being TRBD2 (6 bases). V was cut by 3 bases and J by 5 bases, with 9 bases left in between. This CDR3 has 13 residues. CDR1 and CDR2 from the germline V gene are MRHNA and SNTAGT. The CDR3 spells CASSEDSGDTQYF. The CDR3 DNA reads TGTGCCAGCAGTGAAGATAGCGGAGATACGCAGTATTTT.

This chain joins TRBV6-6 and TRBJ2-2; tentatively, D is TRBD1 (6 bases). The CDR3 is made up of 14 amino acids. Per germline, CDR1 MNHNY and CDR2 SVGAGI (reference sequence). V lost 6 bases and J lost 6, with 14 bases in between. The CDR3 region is CASSIRQDAGELFF. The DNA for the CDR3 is TGTGCCAGCAGCATCCGACAGGACGCCGGGGAGCTGTTTTTT.

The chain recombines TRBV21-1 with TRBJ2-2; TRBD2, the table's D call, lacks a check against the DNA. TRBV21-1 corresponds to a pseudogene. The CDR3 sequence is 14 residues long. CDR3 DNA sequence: TGTGCCAGCAGCAATAGCGGTGCCACCGGGGAGCTGTTTTTT. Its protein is CASSNSGATGELFF.

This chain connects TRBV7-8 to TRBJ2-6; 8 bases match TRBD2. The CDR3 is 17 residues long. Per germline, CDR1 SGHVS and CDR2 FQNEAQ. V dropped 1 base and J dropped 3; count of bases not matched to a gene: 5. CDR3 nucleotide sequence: TGTGCCAGCAGCTTAGTAGCGGGAACAGGTGGGGCCAACGTCCTGACTTTC. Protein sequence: CASSLVAGTGGANVLTF.

The CDR3 loop reads CAWSVGSFGEKLFF. The CDR3 DNA follows: TGTGCCTGGAGTGTTGGGAGCTTTGGTGAAAAACTGTTTTTT. The chain has TRBV30 and TRBJ1-4; no firm D call. Trimming pared 0 bases from V and 7 bases from J, leaving 12 bases between. From germline, CDR1 is GTSNPN and CDR2 SVGIG (reference sequence). The CDR3 extends over 14 amino acids.